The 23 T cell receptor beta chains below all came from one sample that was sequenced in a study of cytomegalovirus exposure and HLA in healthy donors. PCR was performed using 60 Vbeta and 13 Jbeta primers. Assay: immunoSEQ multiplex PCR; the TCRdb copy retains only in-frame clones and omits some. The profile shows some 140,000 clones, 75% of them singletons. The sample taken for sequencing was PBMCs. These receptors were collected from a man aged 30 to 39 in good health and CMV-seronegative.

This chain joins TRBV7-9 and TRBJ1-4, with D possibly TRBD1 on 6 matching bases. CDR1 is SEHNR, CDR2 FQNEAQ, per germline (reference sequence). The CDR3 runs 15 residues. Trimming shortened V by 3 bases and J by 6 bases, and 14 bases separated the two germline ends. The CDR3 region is CASSLFLDSHEKLFF. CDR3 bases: TGTGCCAGCAGCTTGTTTTTGGACAGTCATGAAAAACTGTTTTTT.

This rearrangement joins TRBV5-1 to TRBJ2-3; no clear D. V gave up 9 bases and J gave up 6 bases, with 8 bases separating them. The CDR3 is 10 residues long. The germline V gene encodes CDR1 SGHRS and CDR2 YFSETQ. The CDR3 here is CATLPDTQYF. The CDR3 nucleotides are TGCGCCACTCTCCCCGATACGCAGTATTTT.

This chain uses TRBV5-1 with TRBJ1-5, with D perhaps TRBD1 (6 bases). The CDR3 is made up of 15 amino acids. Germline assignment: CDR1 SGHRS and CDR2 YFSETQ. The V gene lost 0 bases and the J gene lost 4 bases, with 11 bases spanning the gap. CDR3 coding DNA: TGCGCCAGCAGCTTGGACTCAGGGGAAAATCAGCCCCAGCATTTT. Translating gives CASSLDSGENQPQHF.

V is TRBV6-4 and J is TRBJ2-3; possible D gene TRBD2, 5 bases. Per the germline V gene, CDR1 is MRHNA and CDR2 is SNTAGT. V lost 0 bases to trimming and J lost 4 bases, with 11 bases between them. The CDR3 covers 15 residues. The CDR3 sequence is CASSDSKDSADTQYF. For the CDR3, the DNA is TGTGCCAGCAGTGACTCCAAGGACTCAGCAGATACGCAGTATTTT.

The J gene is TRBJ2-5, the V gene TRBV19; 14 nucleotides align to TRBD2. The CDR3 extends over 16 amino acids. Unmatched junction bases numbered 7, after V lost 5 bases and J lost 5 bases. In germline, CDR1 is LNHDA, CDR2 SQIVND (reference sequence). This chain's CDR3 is CASSFGLAGGGETQYF. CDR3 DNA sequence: TGTGCCAGTAGTTTTGGACTAGCGGGGGGAGGGGAGACCCAGTACTTC.

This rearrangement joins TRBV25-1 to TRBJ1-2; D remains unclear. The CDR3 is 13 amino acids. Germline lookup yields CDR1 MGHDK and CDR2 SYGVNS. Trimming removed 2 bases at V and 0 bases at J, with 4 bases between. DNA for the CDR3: TGTGCCAGCAGTGAAATCACTAACTATGGCTACACCTTC. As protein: CASSEITNYGYTF.

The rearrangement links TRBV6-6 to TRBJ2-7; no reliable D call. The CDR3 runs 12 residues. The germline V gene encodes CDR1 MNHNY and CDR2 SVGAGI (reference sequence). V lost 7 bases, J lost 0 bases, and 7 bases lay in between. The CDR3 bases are TGTGCCAGCAATCAGGTCTCCTACGAGCAGTACTTC. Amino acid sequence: CASNQVSYEQYF.

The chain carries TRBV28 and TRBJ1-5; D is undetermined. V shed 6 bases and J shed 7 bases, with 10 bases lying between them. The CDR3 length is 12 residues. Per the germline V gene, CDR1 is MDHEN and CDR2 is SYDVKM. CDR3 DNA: TGTGCCAGCAGGACTACGTCACAGCCCCAGCATTTT. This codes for CASRTTSQPQHF.

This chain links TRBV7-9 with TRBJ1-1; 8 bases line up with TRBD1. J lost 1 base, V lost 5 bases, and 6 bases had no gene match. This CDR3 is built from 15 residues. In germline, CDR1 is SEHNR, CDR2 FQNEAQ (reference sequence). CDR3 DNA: TGTGCCAGCAGCGGCAGGGGGCCGGGGAACACTGAAGCTTTCTTT. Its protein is CASSGRGPGNTEAFF.

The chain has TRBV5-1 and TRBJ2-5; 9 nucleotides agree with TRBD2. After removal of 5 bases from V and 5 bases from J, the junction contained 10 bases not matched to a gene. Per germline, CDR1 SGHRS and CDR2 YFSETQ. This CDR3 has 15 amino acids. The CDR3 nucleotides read TGCGCCAGCAGTTTAGCGGGAGAAAGTAGGGAGACCCAGTACTTC. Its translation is CASSLAGESRETQYF.

In DNA form, the CDR3 reads TGTGCCACTAGCGGGAGGCACGACAATGAGCAGTTCTTC. Translated: CATSGRHDNEQFF. The chain links TRBV2 to TRBJ2-1; TRBD2 matches at 11 bases. The CDR3 loop spans 13 amino acids. V was pared by 10 bases and J by 5 bases, with 4 bases of the junction left unmatched. Germline values: CDR1 SNHLY, CDR2 FYNNEI. Based on the CDR3 plus reference TRBV2 and TRBJ2-1, the full variable domain is EPEVTQTPSHQVTQMGQEVILRCVPISNHLYFYWYRQILGQKVEFLVSFYNNEISEKSEIFDDQFSVERPDGSNFTLKIRSTKLEDSAMYFCATSGRHDNEQFFGPGTRLTVL.

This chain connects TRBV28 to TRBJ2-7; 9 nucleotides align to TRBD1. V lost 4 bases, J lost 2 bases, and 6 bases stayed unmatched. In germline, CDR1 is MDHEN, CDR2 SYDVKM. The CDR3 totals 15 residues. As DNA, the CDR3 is TGTGCCAGCAGTTCCACAGGGGGCTTGACCTACGAGCAGTACTTC. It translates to CASSSTGGLTYEQYF.

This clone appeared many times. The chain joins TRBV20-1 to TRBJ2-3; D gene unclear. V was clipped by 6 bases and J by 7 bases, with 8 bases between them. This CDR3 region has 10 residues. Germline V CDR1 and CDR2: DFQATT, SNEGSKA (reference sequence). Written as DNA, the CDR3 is TGCAGTGCAATGAGATATACGCAGTATTTT. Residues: CSAMRYTQYF.

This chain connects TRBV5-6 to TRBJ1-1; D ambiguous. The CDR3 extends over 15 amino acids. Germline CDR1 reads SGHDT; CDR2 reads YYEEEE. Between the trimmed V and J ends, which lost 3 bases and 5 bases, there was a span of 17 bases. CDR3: CASSYRTAGMTEAFF. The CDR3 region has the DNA TGTGCCAGCAGCTACCGGACGGCGGGGATGACTGAAGCTTTCTTT.

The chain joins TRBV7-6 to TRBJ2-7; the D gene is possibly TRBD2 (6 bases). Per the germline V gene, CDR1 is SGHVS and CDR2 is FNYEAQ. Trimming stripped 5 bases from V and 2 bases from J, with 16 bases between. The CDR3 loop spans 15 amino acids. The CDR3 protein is CASSRDKDYPYEQYF. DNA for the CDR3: TGTGCCAGCAGCCGAGATAAGGACTACCCCTACGAGCAGTACTTC.

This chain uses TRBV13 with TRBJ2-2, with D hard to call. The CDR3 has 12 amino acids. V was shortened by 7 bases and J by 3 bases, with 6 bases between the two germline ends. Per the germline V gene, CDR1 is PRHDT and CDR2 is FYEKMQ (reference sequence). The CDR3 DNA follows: TGTGCCAGCACTTCCGACACCGGGGAGCTGTTTTTT. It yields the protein CASTSDTGELFF.

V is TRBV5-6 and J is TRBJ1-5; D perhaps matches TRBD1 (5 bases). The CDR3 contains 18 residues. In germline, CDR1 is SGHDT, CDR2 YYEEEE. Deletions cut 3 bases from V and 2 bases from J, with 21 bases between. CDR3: CASSYTDMPKYRNQPQHF. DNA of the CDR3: TGTGCCAGCAGCTATACGGACATGCCGAAGTATCGCAATCAGCCCCAGCATTTT.

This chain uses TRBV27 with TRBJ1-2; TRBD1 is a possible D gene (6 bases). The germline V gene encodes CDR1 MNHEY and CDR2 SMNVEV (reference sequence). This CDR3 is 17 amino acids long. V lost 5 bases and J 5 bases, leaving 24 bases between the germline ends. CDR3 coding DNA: TGTGCCAGCAGTCCTATAGGGGCCACAGGGATTGAATATGGCTACACCTTC. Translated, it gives CASSPIGATGIEYGYTF.

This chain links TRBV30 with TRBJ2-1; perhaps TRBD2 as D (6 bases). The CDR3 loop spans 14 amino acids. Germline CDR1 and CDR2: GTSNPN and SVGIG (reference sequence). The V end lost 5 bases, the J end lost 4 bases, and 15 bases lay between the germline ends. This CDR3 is CAWGGKKGYNEQFF. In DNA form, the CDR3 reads TGTGCCTGGGGGGGGAAAAAAGGGTACAATGAGCAGTTCTTC.

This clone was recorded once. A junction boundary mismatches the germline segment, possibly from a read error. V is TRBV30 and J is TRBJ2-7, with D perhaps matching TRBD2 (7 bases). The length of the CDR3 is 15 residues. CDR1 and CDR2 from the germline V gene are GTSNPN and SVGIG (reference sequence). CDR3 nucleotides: TGTGCCTGGAGTGTTGGGGGGGCACAAACCCACGAGCAGCACTTC. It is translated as CAWSVGGAQTHEQHF.

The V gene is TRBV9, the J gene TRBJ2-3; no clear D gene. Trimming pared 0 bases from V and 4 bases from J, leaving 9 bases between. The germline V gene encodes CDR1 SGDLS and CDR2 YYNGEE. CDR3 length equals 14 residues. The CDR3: CASSVGSRADTQYF. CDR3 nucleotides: TGTGCCAGCAGCGTAGGTAGCCGAGCAGATACGCAGTATTTT.

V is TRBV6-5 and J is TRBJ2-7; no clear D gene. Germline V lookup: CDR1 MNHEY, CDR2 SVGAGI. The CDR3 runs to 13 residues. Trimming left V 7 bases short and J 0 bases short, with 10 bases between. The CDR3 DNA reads TGTGCCAGCATAGGTGCTAGCTCCTACGAGCAGTACTTC. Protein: CASIGASSYEQYF.

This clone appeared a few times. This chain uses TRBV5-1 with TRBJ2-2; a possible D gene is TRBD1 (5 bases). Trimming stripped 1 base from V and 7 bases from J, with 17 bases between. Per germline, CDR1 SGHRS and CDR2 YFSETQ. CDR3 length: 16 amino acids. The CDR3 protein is CASSLFVQGVNGELFF. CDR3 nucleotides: TGCGCCAGCAGCTTGTTCGTCCAGGGCGTTAACGGGGAGCTGTTTTTT.